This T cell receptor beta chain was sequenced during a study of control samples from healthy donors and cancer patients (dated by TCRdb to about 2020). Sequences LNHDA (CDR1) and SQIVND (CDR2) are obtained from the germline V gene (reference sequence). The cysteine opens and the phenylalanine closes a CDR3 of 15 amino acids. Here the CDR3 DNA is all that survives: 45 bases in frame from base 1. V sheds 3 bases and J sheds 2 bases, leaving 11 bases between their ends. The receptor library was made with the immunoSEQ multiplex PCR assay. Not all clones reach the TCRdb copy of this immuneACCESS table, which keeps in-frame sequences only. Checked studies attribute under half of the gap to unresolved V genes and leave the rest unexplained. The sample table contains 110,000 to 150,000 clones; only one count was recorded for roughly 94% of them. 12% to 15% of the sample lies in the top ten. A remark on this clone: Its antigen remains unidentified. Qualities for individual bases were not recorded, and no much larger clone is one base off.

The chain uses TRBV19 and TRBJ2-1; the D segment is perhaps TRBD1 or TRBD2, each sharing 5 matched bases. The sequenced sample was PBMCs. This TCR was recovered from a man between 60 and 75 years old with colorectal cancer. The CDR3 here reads CASSIGTVAYNEQFF. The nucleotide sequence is TGTGCCAGTAGTATCGGGACGGTAGCCTACAATGAGCAGTTCTTC.